Given below is one TCR beta chain in context. Profiling relied on immunoSEQ multiplex PCR, and the TCRdb table lists in-frame clones only, not all of them. Of tens of thousands of clones listed, around 97% are singletons. The entry originates in a study of technical replicates of blood from several donors. Germline values: CDR1 SGHAT, CDR2 FQNNGV. The CDR3 has 16 residues. V lost 2 bases to trimming and J lost 5 bases, with 16 bases between them. The chain links TRBV11-2 to TRBJ1-3; D is undetermined. The source of this sequence is a human donor in good health. Material: T cells isolated from PBMCs. For the CDR3, the DNA is TGTGCCAGCAGCTTACTCCCCGGATCGCGGAGAAACACCATATATTTT. Its translation: CASSLLPGSRRNTIYF. The variable domain in full, with the rest retrieved from reference TRBV11-2 and TRBJ1-3, is EAGVAQSPRYKIIEKRQSVAFWCNPISGHATLYWYQQILGQGPKLLIQFQNNGVVDDSQLPKDRFSAERLKGVDSTLKIQPAKLEDSAVYLCASSLLPGSRRNTIYFGEGSWLTVV.